The clone carrying this T cell receptor (beta chain) turned up a few times. A second about 6 to 12 cycle PCR used barcoded and J-beta primers. Individual samples furnished no less than 2.5 million CDR3-containing paired-end reads apiece. From the 5' RACE reads, TCRdb called clonotypes with MiXCR, one entry per CDR3 protein. The sample contains about 1,000,000 distinct CDR3 sequences, under 55% of which appear only once. The junction had 2 bases not matched to a gene; V was cut back by 0 bases and J by 1 base. Germline assignment: CDR1 SGHRS and CDR2 YFSETQ. This CDR3 has 16 amino acids. This sample is drawn from a study of blood T cells in healthy people across ages.

This receptor was identified in a woman aged 55-69 years in good health. The sequenced sample consisted of blood. This chain uses TRBV5-1 with TRBJ2-1; TRBD2 aligns across 9 bases. The CDR3 here is CASSLGAGGSYNEQFF. CDR3 bases: TGCGCCAGCAGCTTGGGCGCGGGAGGGTCCTACAATGAGCAGTTCTTC.